The clone carrying this TCR beta chain has a count of ten or more. Amplification of TCR alpha and beta CDR3 regions from RNA used iRepertoire nested multiplex PCR. Input was roughly 85-450 ng of tissue mRNA or PBMC total RNA. TCRdb analysed the multiplex PCR reads with MiXCR anew, one entry per CDR3 protein. The repertoire has more than 300,000 distinct CDR3 sequences, 41% of them found once; the top ten carry around 12%. The sample comes from a study of glioma-infiltrating T cells. Trimming at V came to 2 bases and at J to 1 base, leaving 6 bases not matched to a gene. The CDR3 length is 16 residues. Germline CDR1 reads MNHEY; CDR2 reads SMNVEV (reference sequence).

J is TRBJ2-7 and V is TRBV27; 9 positions agree with TRBD1. The clonotype originates from a human donor with low-grade glioma or glioblastoma, undergoing nonglioma brain surgery, or in good health (not recorded which). The sequenced sample consisted of glioma tissue, nonneoplastic brain tissue, or PBMCs (not recorded which). CDR3 loop: CASSLLGTGRSYEQYF. CDR3 nucleotide sequence: TGTGCCAGCAGTTTACTCGGGACAGGGCGATCCTACGAGCAGTACTTC.